These 29 T cell receptor beta chains were all obtained from the same sample, sequenced in a study. Tregs were sorted as CD4+CD25+CD127-/low cells. In TCRdb, the 5' RACE reads were re-called with MiXCR into one record per CDR3 protein. This sample has around 55,000 distinct CDR3 sequences, with about a fifth found just once. Sequencing input: tumor-infiltrating Tregs sorted from the breast tumor. The receptors stem from a female donor with breast cancer.

The chain carries TRBV28 and TRBJ2-1; 7 positions agree with TRBD1. V shed 5 bases and J 5 bases; nucleotides not matched to a gene: 9. Per germline, CDR1 MDHEN and CDR2 SYDVKM. CDR3 length equals 15 residues. Here the CDR3 reads CASSPSTGIHNEQFF. The CDR3 coding sequence is TGTGCCAGCAGTCCTTCGACAGGGATCCACAATGAGCAGTTCTTC.

V usage is TRBV5-4 and J usage is TRBJ2-5; 7 nucleotides match TRBD2. Germline lookup yields CDR1 SGHNT and CDR2 YYREEE (reference sequence). The length of the CDR3 is 16 residues. With 4 bases clipped from V and 5 bases from J, the junction kept 14 bases outside the gene matches. The CDR3 here is CASSIPGSRGEETQYF. The CDR3 region has the DNA TGTGCCAGCAGCATCCCCGGGAGCCGGGGGGAGGAGACCCAGTACTTC.

V usage is TRBV10-3 and J usage is TRBJ2-4, with 8 nucleotides matching TRBD1. This CDR3 is 12 amino acids long. Germline CDR1 and CDR2: ENHRY and SYGVKD. J lost 7 bases, V lost 9 bases, and 5 bases had no gene match. For the CDR3, the DNA is TGTGCCATAGGACAGGGTCGGAACATTCAGTACTTC. This encodes CAIGQGRNIQYF.

The chain combines TRBV28 with TRBJ2-7; D is possibly TRBD2 (6 bases). CDR3 length: 14 amino acids. CDR1 MDHEN and CDR2 SYDVKM come from the germline V gene. Trimming left V 10 bases short and J 3 bases short, with 19 bases between. CDR3 loop: CATLAPWSNYEQYF. CDR3 DNA sequence: TGTGCCACCCTAGCGCCATGGAGTAACTACGAGCAGTACTTC.

The CDR3 DNA reads as TGTGCCAGCAGTGAATATGGTTCACCCCTCCACTTT. Residues: CASSEYGSPLHF. This chain uses TRBV25-1 with TRBJ1-6; D remains ambiguous. Trimming left V 0 bases short and J 9 bases short, with 3 bases between. The CDR3 is 12 amino acids. Germline V gives CDR1 MGHDK, CDR2 SYGVNS.

Details on this clonotype: Compared with germline, one end of the junction differs, possibly owing to a read error. This chain connects TRBV7-8 to TRBJ2-7; no reliable D call. Per the germline V gene, CDR1 is SGHVS and CDR2 is FQNEAQ. CDR3 length: 12 residues. This CDR3 is CASGLDGYEQYF. CDR3 in DNA: TGTGCCAGCGGCTTGGACGGATACGAGCAGTACTTC.

The gene calls are TRBV27 and TRBJ2-1; D not resolved. V was clipped by 5 bases and J by 4 bases, with 9 bases between them. This CDR3 region has 13 residues. Germline V CDR1 and CDR2: MNHEY, SMNVEV (reference sequence). This chain's CDR3 is CASSRGPYNEQFF. The CDR3 bases are TGTGCCAGCAGTCGCGGACCTTACAATGAGCAGTTCTTC.

This chain connects TRBV5-1 to TRBJ2-2; a weak D match, TRBD1 (5 bases). Between the trimmed V and J ends, which lost 5 bases and 5 bases, there was a span of 13 bases. CDR1 is SGHRS, CDR2 YFSETQ, per germline. This CDR3 has 14 amino acids. The CDR3 sequence is CASSQGLQTGELFF. DNA for the CDR3: TGCGCCAGCAGTCAGGGATTGCAAACCGGGGAGCTGTTTTTT.

This clonotype was seen a handful of times. The chain recombines TRBV7-2 with TRBJ1-5; 8 bases are shared with TRBD1. CDR3 length: 15 amino acids. The V gene's germline CDR1 is SGHTA and CDR2 FQGNSA. Trimming at V came to 1 base and at J to 6 bases, leaving 5 bases not matched to a gene. The CDR3 is CASSLGQGAFQPQHF. In DNA form, the CDR3 reads TGTGCCAGCAGCTTAGGTCAGGGGGCTTTTCAGCCCCAGCATTTT. The full variable domain, completed using reference TRBV7-2 and TRBJ1-5, is GAGVSQSPSNKVTEKGKDVELRCDPISGHTALYWYRQSLGQGLEFLIYFQGNSAPDKSGLPSDRFSAERTGGSVSTLTIQRTQQEDSAVYLCASSLGQGAFQPQHFGDGTRLSIL.

In this sample, this clonotype turned up once. A clone one base away is much larger, so this may be a read error. J is TRBJ1-1 and V is TRBV6-2 or TRBV6-3, with D tentatively TRBD1 (5 bases). This CDR3 contains 15 residues. Trimming took 0 bases from V and 13 from J, leaving 21 bases between them. From germline, CDR1 is MNHEY and CDR2 SVGEGT. The CDR3 DNA reads TGTGCCAGCAGTTACTCTGGACTCTCGCCGAGGGGAGTTTTCTTT. Residues: CASSYSGLSPRGVFF.

This clonotype showed up many times. The chain is built from TRBV6-2 or TRBV6-3 and TRBJ2-6; D remains unclear. Between the trimmed V and J ends, which lost 7 bases and 0 bases, there was a span of 4 bases. The germline gives CDR1 MNHEY, CDR2 SVGEGT. The CDR3 has 13 residues. The CDR3 DNA is TGTGCCAGCATCCGCTCTGGGGCCAACGTCCTGACTTTC. Encoded protein: CASIRSGANVLTF.

Turning to this clonotype: Being one base from a much bigger clone, this may be a read error. The chain combines TRBV5-1 with TRBJ2-7; D is unresolved. The CDR3 length is 14 residues. Between the trimmed V and J ends, which lost 4 bases and 3 bases, there was a span of 14 bases. In germline, CDR1 is SGHRS, CDR2 YFSETQ. The CDR3 DNA is TGCGCCAGCAGCCTGAACCTGGACGGCTACGAGCAGTACTTC. As protein: CASSLNLDGYEQYF.

The rearrangement links TRBV6-1 to TRBJ2-2; D is undetermined. Germline CDR1 MNHNS, CDR2 SASEGT. Trimming cost V 7 bases and J 0 bases, with 9 bases left between them. CDR3 size: 14 residues. The chain's CDR3 is CASTFSANTGELFF. CDR3 sequence (DNA): TGTGCCAGCACCTTCTCGGCGAACACCGGGGAGCTGTTTTTT.

The gene calls are TRBV9 and TRBJ2-1, with 15 bases identical to TRBD2. In germline, CDR1 is SGDLS, CDR2 YYNGEE. CDR3 length: 16 residues. Trimming cost V 4 bases and J 8 bases; bases outside gene matches: 7. This CDR3 is CASSRGTSGRSDEQFF. DNA of the CDR3: TGTGCCAGCAGCCGGGGGACTAGCGGGAGGAGCGATGAGCAGTTCTTC.

The V gene is TRBV6-6, the J gene TRBJ2-2; D remains unclear. Germline V gene lookup returns CDR1 MNHNY and CDR2 SVGAGI (reference sequence). The CDR3 has 14 residues. V lost 10 bases, J lost 5 bases, and 17 bases lay in between. The CDR3: CATMSTLGTGELFF. CDR3 DNA: TGTGCCACGATGTCTACCCTGGGGACCGGGGAGCTGTTTTTT.

This clonotype was counted a few times. The J gene is TRBJ1-5, the V gene TRBV20-1; no firm D call. Trimming shortened V by 0 bases and J by 5 bases, and 14 bases separated the two germline ends. The germline gives CDR1 DFQATT, CDR2 SNEGSKA (reference sequence). The CDR3 covers 15 residues. The CDR3 loop is CSAREGSTPYQPQHF. CDR3 bases: TGCAGTGCTAGAGAGGGGTCGACCCCCTATCAGCCCCAGCATTTT.

This clonotype appeared a few times. The V call is TRBV12-3 or TRBV12-4, the J call TRBJ2-1; D assignment may be TRBD1 or TRBD2 (5 bases each). The CDR3 is 13 amino acids. Trimming removed 8 bases at V and 0 bases at J, with 8 bases between. CDR3 protein: CASGGNSYNEQFF. CDR3 DNA: TGTGCCAGCGGGGGTAACTCCTACAATGAGCAGTTCTTC.

This clonotype was picked up a small number of times. The chain uses TRBV30 and TRBJ2-3; TRBD1 aligns across 8 bases. Per the germline V gene, CDR1 is GTSNPN and CDR2 is SVGIG (reference sequence). V was clipped by 1 base and J by 4 bases; unmatched bases: 4. The CDR3 has 14 amino acids. CDR3 amino acids: CAWSAGGSSDTQYF. The CDR3 DNA reads TGTGCCTGGAGTGCAGGGGGCTCATCAGATACGCAGTATTTT. Looking up the rest from reference TRBV30 and TRBJ2-3 gives the full variable domain: SQTIHQWPATLVQPVGSPLSLECTVEGTSNPNLYWYRQAAGRGLQLLFYSVGIGQISSEVPQNLSASRPQDRQFILSSKKLLLSDSGFYLCAWSAGGSSDTQYFGPGTRLTVL.

With regard to this clonotype: A much bigger clone sits one base away, suggesting this may be a read error. The chain couples TRBV6-1 to TRBJ1-1; D might be TRBD1 (5 bases). The CDR3 consists of 14 residues. Looked up from germline, CDR1 is MNHNS and CDR2 is SASEGT. V lost 6 bases to trimming and J lost 1 base, with 12 bases between them. CDR3 DNA: TGTGCCAGCAGCGCCCGGGACGAGAACACTGAAGCTTTCTTT. The encoded protein is CASSARDENTEAFF.

This clonotype was counted only a few times. The chain uses TRBV24-1 and TRBJ2-3, with 14 bases aligning to TRBD2. This CDR3 has 16 residues. Germline CDR1 and CDR2: KGHDR and SFDVKD. J was trimmed by 6 bases and V by 4 bases; bases with no gene match: 5. The CDR3 loop is CATSEGTSGSLDTQYF. For the CDR3, the DNA is TGTGCCACCAGTGAAGGGACTAGCGGGAGCCTCGATACGCAGTATTTT.

In the case of this clonotype: The conserved phenylalanine or tryptophan is not found at the CDR3 terminus, so this likely reflects a read error. V and J are TRBV11-2 and TRBJ2-5, with D perhaps TRBD2 (7 bases). CDR3 length equals 17 residues. V lost 1 base and J 7 bases, leaving 22 bases between the germline ends. Germline CDR1 SGHAT, CDR2 FQNNGV. This CDR3 is CASSLGGGFGQIGTQYL. In DNA form, the CDR3 reads TGTGCCAGCAGCTTAGGGGGGGGTTTCGGACAGATTGGGACCCAGTACCTC.

The chain combines TRBV2 with TRBJ1-6; possible D gene TRBD1, 5 bases. Trimming cost V 5 bases and J 7 bases, with 6 bases left between them. Germline V CDR1 and CDR2: SNHLY, FYNNEI. This CDR3 is built from 12 residues. DNA of the CDR3: TGTGCCAGCAGTTCAGGGAATTCACCCCTCCACTTT. Translation: CASSSGNSPLHF.

This clonotype was counted many times. The chain has TRBV6-6 and TRBJ1-1; maybe TRBD1 (5 bases). V was trimmed by 7 bases and J by 1 base, leaving 13 bases between them. This CDR3 comprises 14 residues. The V gene's germline CDR1 is MNHNY and CDR2 SVGAGI (reference sequence). The CDR3 nucleotides read TGTGCCAGCACCCCGGGACCTCGGAACACTGAAGCTTTCTTT. This translates into CASTPGPRNTEAFF.

This clonotype has only a few counts. The chain combines TRBV6-6 with TRBJ1-4; no reliable D call. CDR1 and CDR2 from the germline V gene are MNHNY and SVGAGI (reference sequence). The CDR3 extends over 12 amino acids. The V gene lost 0 bases and the J gene lost 11 bases, with 7 bases spanning the gap. CDR3 nucleotides: TGTGCCAGCAGTTACTCTTCTGAGAAACTGTTTTTT. Protein: CASSYSSEKLFF.

This clonotype was observed a handful of times. The chain employs TRBV4-1 and TRBJ2-6; D unclear. Germline-derived CDR1 and CDR2 are MGHRA and YSYEKL. CDR3 length: 18 amino acids. V gave up 4 bases and J gave up 0 bases, with 16 bases separating them. CDR3 nucleotides: TGCGCCAGCAGCCTCCTAAGCCAGGTGCGCTCTGGGGCCAACGTCCTGACTTTC. Encoded protein: CASSLLSQVRSGANVLTF.

This clonotype was found many times. The rearrangement uses TRBV6-5 and TRBJ2-5; possible D gene TRBD2, 5 bases. The CDR3 length is 14 residues. The ends were cut back, 10 bases at V and 5 bases at J, with 20 bases in the middle. Germline loops: CDR1 MNHEY, CDR2 SVGAGI. The CDR3, as DNA: TGTGCCACCCTAAACGCGAGGGCCGGGGAGACCCAGTACTTC. It is translated as CATLNARAGETQYF.

This clonotype showed up just a few times. CDR3 region: CSVGDEKLFF. The DNA of the CDR3 is TGCAGCGTTGGGGATGAAAAACTGTTTTTT. The chain has TRBV29-1 and TRBJ1-4, with D hard to call. This CDR3 has 10 amino acids. CDR1 SQVTM and CDR2 ANQGSEA come from the germline V gene. V was cut by 4 bases and J by 6 bases, with 3 bases left in between.

Only a few counts were recorded for this clonotype. This chain connects TRBV11-2 to TRBJ2-2; 11 nucleotides agree with TRBD2. The CDR3 runs to 19 residues. The germline CDR1 and CDR2 sequences are SGHAT and FQNNGV. V lost 4 bases and J lost 2; bases outside the gene matches: 12. This chain's CDR3 is CASSSWGLADYENTGELFF. CDR3 bases: TGTGCCAGCAGCTCCTGGGGACTAGCGGACTATGAAAACACCGGGGAGCTGTTTTTT. Looking up the rest from reference TRBV11-2 and TRBJ2-2 gives the full variable domain: EAGVAQSPRYKIIEKRQSVAFWCNPISGHATLYWYQQILGQGPKLLIQFQNNGVVDDSQLPKDRFSAERLKGVDSTLKIQPAKLEDSAVYLCASSSWGLADYENTGELFFGEGSRLTVL.

To note about this clonotype: One junction end disagrees with the germline gene, perhaps due to a read error. V is TRBV28 and J is TRBJ2-7; either TRBD1 or TRBD2 may fit D (5 bases each). Germline V lookup: CDR1 MDHEN, CDR2 SYDVKM. The CDR3 runs to 15 residues. The CDR3 region has the DNA TGTGCCAGCAGGTCCGGGACGGACAACCCCTACGGGCAGTACTTC. Its translation is CASRSGTDNPYGQYF.